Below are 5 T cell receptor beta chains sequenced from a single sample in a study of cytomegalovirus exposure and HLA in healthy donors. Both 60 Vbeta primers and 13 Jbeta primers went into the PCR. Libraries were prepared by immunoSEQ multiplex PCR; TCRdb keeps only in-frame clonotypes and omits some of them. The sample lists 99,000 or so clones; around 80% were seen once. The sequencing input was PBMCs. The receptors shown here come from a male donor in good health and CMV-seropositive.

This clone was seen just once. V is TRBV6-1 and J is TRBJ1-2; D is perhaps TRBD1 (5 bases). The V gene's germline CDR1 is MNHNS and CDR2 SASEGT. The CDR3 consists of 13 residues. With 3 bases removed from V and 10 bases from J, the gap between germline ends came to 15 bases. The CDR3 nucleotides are TGTGCCAGCAGTGATACTGTAGGGGTTGACTACACCTTC. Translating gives CASSDTVGVDYTF.

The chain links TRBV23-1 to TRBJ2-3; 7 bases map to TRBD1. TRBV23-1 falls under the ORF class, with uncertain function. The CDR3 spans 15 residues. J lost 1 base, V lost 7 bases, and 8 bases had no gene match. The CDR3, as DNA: TGCGCCAGCACTCCACGACAGGGTGGCACAGATACGCAGTATTTT. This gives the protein CASTPRQGGTDTQYF.

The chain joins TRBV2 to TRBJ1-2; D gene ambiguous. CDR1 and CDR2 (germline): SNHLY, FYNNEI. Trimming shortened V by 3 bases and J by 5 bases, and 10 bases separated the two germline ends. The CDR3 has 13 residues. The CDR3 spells CASSEEVTYGYTF. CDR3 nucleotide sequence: TGTGCCAGCAGTGAGGAGGTAACTTATGGCTACACCTTC.

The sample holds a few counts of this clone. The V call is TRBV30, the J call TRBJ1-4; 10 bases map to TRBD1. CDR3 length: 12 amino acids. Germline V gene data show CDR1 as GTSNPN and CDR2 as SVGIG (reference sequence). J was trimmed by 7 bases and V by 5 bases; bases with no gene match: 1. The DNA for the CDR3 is TGTGCCTGGTGGACAGGGGGTGAAAAACTGTTTTTT. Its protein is CAWWTGGEKLFF. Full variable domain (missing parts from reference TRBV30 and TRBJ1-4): SQTIHQWPATLVQPVGSPLSLECTVEGTSNPNLYWYRQAAGRGLQLLFYSVGIGQISSEVPQNLSASRPQDRQFILSSKKLLLSDSGFYLCAWWTGGEKLFFGSGTQLSVL.

The CDR3 DNA sequence: TGTGCCAGCAGCTTATCGGGATACCTCTACGAGCAGTACTTC. Its protein product is CASSLSGYLYEQYF. The chain recombines TRBV7-9 with TRBJ2-7, with D possibly matching TRBD2 (5 bases). The V and J ends lost 2 bases and 3 bases respectively, with 11 bases between them. The V gene's germline CDR1 is SEHNR and CDR2 FQNEAQ (reference sequence). The CDR3 runs to 14 residues.